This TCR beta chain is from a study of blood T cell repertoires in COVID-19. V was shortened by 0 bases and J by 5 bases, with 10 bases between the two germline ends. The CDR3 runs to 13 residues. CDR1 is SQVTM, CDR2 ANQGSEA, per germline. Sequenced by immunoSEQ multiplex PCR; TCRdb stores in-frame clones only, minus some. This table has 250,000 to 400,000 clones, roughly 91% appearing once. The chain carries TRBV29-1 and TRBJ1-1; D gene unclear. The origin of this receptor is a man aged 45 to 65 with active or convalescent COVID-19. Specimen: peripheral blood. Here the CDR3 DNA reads TGCAGCGTTGAAGATGACGAGGAAACTGAAGCTTTCTTT. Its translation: CSVEDDEETEAFF.